The source of this T cell receptor (beta chain) is a study of blood T cell repertoires in COVID-19. Assay: immunoSEQ multiplex PCR; the TCRdb copy retains only in-frame clones and omits some. Of about 57,000 clones in the sample, roughly 90% are singletons; the top ten hold 20% to 25%. Trimming left V 0 bases short and J 3 bases short, with 8 bases between. Per the germline V gene, CDR1 is ENHRY and CDR2 is SYGVKD. CDR3 length: 14 residues. The sample holds one count of this clone. The clonotype was recovered from a woman of 80 years or more with COVID-19, enrolled during active disease. The sequenced sample consisted of peripheral blood. The genes are TRBV10-3 and TRBJ2-5; no firm D call. DNA of the CDR3: TGTGCCATCAGTGAGTCCGGTATAGAAGAGACCCAGTACTTC. It yields the protein CAISESGIEETQYF.